The 8 T cell receptor beta chains presented below share a single source sample, sequenced in a study of blood T cell repertoires in COVID-19. Produced via immunoSEQ multiplex PCR; TCRdb's table is partial and in-frame only. The top ten clones hold about 15% of a sample with around 170,000 clones, approximately 84% of them seen once. Sequencing was done on a sample of peripheral blood. The receptors come from a woman older than 75 with acute or convalescent COVID-19.

The chain has TRBV18 and TRBJ2-7; D is perhaps TRBD1 (6 bases). V dropped 5 bases and J dropped 1 base, with 9 bases sitting between them. The CDR3 length is 13 residues. Germline values: CDR1 KGHSH, CDR2 LQKENI. CDR3 DNA sequence: TGTGCCAGCTCATCCGGGACATCCTACGAGCAGTACTTC. Translated, it gives CASSSGTSYEQYF.

The sample holds a few counts of this clone. The rearrangement links TRBV20-1 to TRBJ2-7, with D possibly matching TRBD2 (6 bases). This CDR3 is built from 12 residues. V shed 3 bases and J shed 2 bases, with 8 bases lying between them. Germline CDR1 reads DFQATT; CDR2 reads SNEGSKA (reference sequence). The CDR3 loop is CSASASAYEQYF. CDR3 nucleotides: TGCAGTGCTAGTGCTAGCGCCTACGAGCAGTACTTC.

V gene TRBV18 combines with J gene TRBJ2-7; no firm D call. The ends were cut back, 6 bases at V and 0 bases at J, with 18 bases in the middle. Germline V gene sequence: CDR1 KGHSH, CDR2 LQKENI. CDR3 length: 16 residues. DNA of the CDR3: TGTGCCAGCTCCCCTTCGTCCTTCGCTAACTCCTACGAGCAGTACTTC. Encoded protein: CASSPSSFANSYEQYF.

CDR3 region: CASSLGQGALNTEAFF. CDR3 nucleotides: TGTGCCAGCTCCCTTGGACAGGGGGCTCTGAACACTGAAGCTTTCTTT. The chain is built from TRBV18 and TRBJ1-1; 11 nucleotides match TRBD1. CDR3 size: 16 residues. The junction had 6 bases not matched to a gene; V was cut back by 6 bases and J by 0 bases. CDR1 and CDR2 (germline): KGHSH, LQKENI.

V and J are TRBV5-6 and TRBJ2-7; 9 nucleotides line up with TRBD2. The CDR3 runs 16 residues. V shed 4 bases, J shed 2 bases, and the junction held 10 bases outside the gene matches. CDR1 is SGHDT and CDR2 is YYEEEE in the germline V gene. The CDR3 nucleotides are TGTGCCAGCAGCAAGCCTTTAGCGGGAGAGACCTACGAGCAGTACTTC. Protein sequence: CASSKPLAGETYEQYF.

V is TRBV18 and J is TRBJ1-4; D may be TRBD1 (6 bases). The length of the CDR3 is 16 residues. From germline, CDR1 is KGHSH and CDR2 LQKENI. Trimming took off 4 bases at V and 3 bases at J, with 15 bases between the two ends. The CDR3 reads CASSRYDGGANEKLFF. CDR3 nucleotide sequence: TGTGCCAGCTCACGGTATGATGGGGGCGCTAATGAAAAACTGTTTTTT.

The rearrangement links TRBV19 to TRBJ2-2, with TRBD1 matching 9 bases. CDR1 LNHDA and CDR2 SQIVND come from the germline V gene (reference sequence). V shed 1 base, J shed 4 bases, and the junction held 1 base outside the gene matches. This CDR3 is 15 amino acids long. The CDR3 is CASSIGTGVTGELFF. The DNA for the CDR3 is TGTGCCAGTAGTATAGGGACAGGGGTCACCGGGGAGCTGTTTTTT.

V is TRBV7-3 and J is TRBJ2-7; 10 nucleotides match TRBD2. CDR1 SGHTA and CDR2 FQGTGA come from the germline V gene. Trimming at V came to 2 bases and at J to 5 bases, leaving 6 bases not matched to a gene. The CDR3 runs to 15 residues. The CDR3 protein is CASSLAGLAVDEQYF. Written as DNA, the CDR3 is TGTGCCAGCAGCTTAGCAGGACTAGCGGTGGACGAGCAGTACTTC. Variable domain in full (rest from reference TRBV7-3 and TRBJ2-7): GAGVSQTPSNKVTEKGKYVELRCDPISGHTALYWYRQSLGQGPEFLIYFQGTGAADDSGLPNDRFFAVRPEGSVSTLKIQRTERGDSAVYLCASSLAGLAVDEQYFGPGTRLTVT.